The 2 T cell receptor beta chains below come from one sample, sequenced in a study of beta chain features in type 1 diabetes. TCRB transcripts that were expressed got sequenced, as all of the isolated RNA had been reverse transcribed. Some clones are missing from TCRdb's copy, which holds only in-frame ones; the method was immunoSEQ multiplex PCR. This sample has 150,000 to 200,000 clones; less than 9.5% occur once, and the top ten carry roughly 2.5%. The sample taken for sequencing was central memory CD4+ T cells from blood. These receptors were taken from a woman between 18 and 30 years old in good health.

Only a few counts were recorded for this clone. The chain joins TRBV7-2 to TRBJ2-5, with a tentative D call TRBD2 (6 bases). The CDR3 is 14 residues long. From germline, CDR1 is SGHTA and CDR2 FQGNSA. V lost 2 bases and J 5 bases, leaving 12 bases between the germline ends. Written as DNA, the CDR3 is TGTGCCAGCAGCTTAAGGCGGGCGGGGGAGACCCAGTACTTC. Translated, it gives CASSLRRAGETQYF.

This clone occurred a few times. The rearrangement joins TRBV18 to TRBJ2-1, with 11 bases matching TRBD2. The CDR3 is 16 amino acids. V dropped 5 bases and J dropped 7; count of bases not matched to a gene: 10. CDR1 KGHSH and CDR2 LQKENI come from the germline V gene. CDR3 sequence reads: CASSSIRTSGWNEQFF. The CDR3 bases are TGTGCCAGCTCATCGATCCGGACTAGCGGGTGGAATGAGCAGTTCTTC. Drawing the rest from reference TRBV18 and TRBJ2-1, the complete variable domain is NAGVMQNPRHLVRRRGQEARLRCSPMKGHSHVYWYRQLPEEGLKFMVYLQKENIIDESGMPKERFSAEFPKEGPSILRIQQVVRGDSAAYFCASSSIRTSGWNEQFFGPGTRLTVL.